One and the same sample provided the 20 T cell receptor beta chains below, sequenced in a study of CD8+ T cells in alopecia areata. Extracted RNA was reverse transcribed, and the resulting cDNA served as sequencing template. Clones were sequenced by immunoSEQ multiplex PCR, and TCRdb holds only the in-frame ones, with some missing. The table includes some 170,000 clones, 50% to 70% detected once. Sequencing was performed on CD4+ T cells sorted from blood, taken at week 0. The source is a human donor with alopecia areata.

This rearrangement joins TRBV14 to TRBJ1-1; D gene ambiguous. Germline V gene data show CDR1 as SGHDN and CDR2 as FVKESK. This CDR3 comprises 13 residues. The V gene lost 3 bases and the J gene lost 4 bases, with 9 bases spanning the gap. The CDR3 sequence is CASSQGFFTEAFF. The CDR3 nucleotides read TGTGCCAGCAGCCAGGGATTTTTCACTGAAGCTTTCTTT. Full variable domain (rest looked up from reference TRBV14 and TRBJ1-1): EAGVTQFPSHSVIEKGQTVTLRCDPISGHDNLYWYRRVMGKEIKFLLHFVKESKQDESGMPNNRFLAERTGGTYSTLKVQPAELEDSGVYFCASSQGFFTEAFFGQGTRLTVV.

V and J are TRBV4-3 and TRBJ1-4, with D maybe TRBD1 (6 bases). CDR1 is LGHNA and CDR2 is YSLEER in the germline V gene. V was clipped by 1 base and J by 8 bases, with 11 bases between them. The CDR3 covers 14 residues. The CDR3 spells CASSQGGTSEKLFF. DNA of the CDR3: TGCGCCAGCAGCCAAGGTGGGACATCGGAAAAACTGTTTTTT.

This clone was found a few times. The chain employs TRBV10-3 and TRBJ1-1, with a possible D match to TRBD1 (6 bases). This CDR3 comprises 13 residues. CDR1 and CDR2 from the germline V gene are ENHRY and SYGVKD. Trimming shortened V by 6 bases and J by 5 bases, and 13 bases separated the two germline ends. CDR3 DNA sequence: TGTGCCATCAGACTTCTCCAGGGGACTGAAGCTTTCTTT. It is translated as CAIRLLQGTEAFF.

The chain links TRBV5-1 to TRBJ1-5; unclear D gene. V was shortened by 5 bases and J by 6 bases, with 18 bases between the two germline ends. This CDR3 is 15 amino acids long. In germline, CDR1 is SGHRS, CDR2 YFSETQ. This CDR3 is CASSAAGSPGQPQHF. The CDR3 DNA follows: TGCGCCAGCAGTGCGGCGGGGTCCCCAGGTCAGCCCCAGCATTTT.

This clone has just a few counts. V and J are TRBV4-1 and TRBJ2-3; D is unclear. The germline gives CDR1 MGHRA, CDR2 YSYEKL. The CDR3 runs 13 residues. Deletions cut 2 bases from V and 5 bases from J, with 8 bases between. The CDR3 DNA reads as TGCGCCAGCAGCCAACCGTGGGTAGATACGCAGTATTTT. Translation gives CASSQPWVDTQYF.

The CDR3 reads CASSPRQGPTGELFF. The DNA for the CDR3 is TGTGCCAGCAGCCCTAGACAGGGACCCACCGGGGAGCTGTTTTTT. J is TRBJ2-2 and V is TRBV9; 7 nucleotides agree with TRBD1. CDR1 is SGDLS and CDR2 is YYNGEE in the germline V gene. The CDR3 runs to 15 residues. J gave up 4 bases and V 4 bases, and 7 bases lay outside the gene matches. Full variable domain (missing parts from reference TRBV9 and TRBJ2-2): DSGVTQTPKHLITATGQRVTLRCSPRSGDLSVYWYQQSLDQGLQFLIQYYNGEERAKGNILERFSAQQFPDLHSELNLSSLELGDSALYFCASSPRQGPTGELFFGEGSRLTVL.

This clone was observed a single time. The CDR3, as DNA: TGCAGCGTTGAGTCAGGAGCCTACGAGCAGTACTTC. Residues: CSVESGAYEQYF. The V gene is TRBV29-1, the J gene TRBJ2-7; D gene uncertain. Germline-derived CDR1 and CDR2 are SQVTM and ANQGSEA. The V end lost 3 bases, the J end lost 2 bases, and 8 bases lay between the germline ends. The CDR3 has 12 amino acids.

The J gene is TRBJ2-1, the V gene TRBV4-3, with TRBD1 matching 8 bases. Germline loops: CDR1 LGHNA, CDR2 YSLEER. The J segment lost 2 bases and the V segment lost 1 base, leaving 4 bases of the junction unmatched. The CDR3 is 16 amino acids. The CDR3 here is CASSQADRGTYNEQFF. The DNA for the CDR3 is TGCGCCAGCAGCCAAGCTGACAGGGGAACCTACAATGAGCAGTTCTTC.

This sequence joins TRBV9 and TRBJ1-1; the match to TRBD1 covers 8 bases. The germline V gene encodes CDR1 SGDLS and CDR2 YYNGEE. V dropped 0 bases and J dropped 0; count of bases not matched to a gene: 7. The CDR3 extends over 17 amino acids. CDR3: CASSVDPGGAVNTEAFF. CDR3 DNA sequence: TGTGCCAGCAGCGTAGATCCAGGGGGCGCGGTGAACACTGAAGCTTTCTTT.

The chain has TRBV6-5 and TRBJ1-2; 8 bases are a match to TRBD1. With 5 bases clipped from V and 8 bases from J, the junction kept 7 bases outside the gene matches. The length of the CDR3 is 13 residues. Germline lookup yields CDR1 MNHEY and CDR2 SVGAGI. Written as DNA, the CDR3 is TGTGCCAGCAGTGAGGACAGGGTGAGGGGCTACACCTTC. The encoded protein is CASSEDRVRGYTF.

The chain links TRBV5-1 to TRBJ2-4, with D possibly being TRBD1 (5 bases). Germline V lookup: CDR1 SGHRS, CDR2 YFSETQ. CDR3 length equals 14 residues. Trimming removed 1 base at V and 5 bases at J, with 10 bases between. The CDR3 loop reads CASSLKPQENIQYF. The DNA of the CDR3 is TGCGCCAGCAGCTTGAAACCACAGGAAAACATTCAGTACTTC.

In this sample, this clone turned up a few times. The V and J genes are TRBV30 and TRBJ1-2; D may be TRBD1 (5 bases). The CDR3 sequence is 14 residues long. V gave up 2 bases and J gave up 4 bases, with 14 bases separating them. Looked up from germline, CDR1 is GTSNPN and CDR2 is SVGIG (reference sequence). The DNA of the CDR3 is TGTGCCTGGAGTTGGGACCCGACAAGCTATGGCTACACCTTC. Amino acids: CAWSWDPTSYGYTF.

This rearrangement joins TRBV29-1 to TRBJ2-3; 7 bases agree with TRBD1. Germline V lookup: CDR1 SQVTM, CDR2 ANQGSEA. The trim removed 3 bases at V and 12 bases at J, leaving 12 bases unmatched. CDR3 size: 13 residues. Here the CDR3 DNA reads TGCAGCGTTGAGATAGCCCGGGACAGCGACCAGTATTTT. Its protein product is CSVEIARDSDQYF.

The rearrangement links TRBV7-2 to TRBJ2-7; TRBD1 matches at 7 bases. The germline V gene has CDR1 SGHTA and CDR2 FQGNSA. Unmatched junction bases numbered 6, after V lost 5 bases and J lost 2 bases. The CDR3 runs 14 residues. The CDR3 loop is CASSDGTATYEQYF. Here the CDR3 DNA reads TGTGCCAGCAGCGACGGGACAGCCACCTACGAGCAGTACTTC.

This clone was counted a few times. J is TRBJ1-1 and V is TRBV6-5, with D possibly TRBD1 on 5 matching bases. Trimming took off 6 bases at V and 4 bases at J, with 15 bases between the two ends. The CDR3 runs 14 residues. CDR1 and CDR2 (germline): MNHEY, SVGAGI. CDR3 DNA sequence: TGTGCCAGCAGCACAACCCAAGGGACCACTGAAGCTTTCTTT. This translates into CASSTTQGTTEAFF.

This chain uses TRBV11-2 with TRBJ2-6, with a possible D match to TRBD1 (6 bases). There are 18 residues in the CDR3. The germline CDR1 and CDR2 sequences are SGHAT and FQNNGV. The V end was cut by 4 bases, the J end by 0 bases, with 16 bases between. The CDR3 DNA reads TGTGCCAGCAGCTCCCTACGACAGGAACCCTCTGGGGCCAACGTCCTGACTTTC. Encoded protein: CASSSLRQEPSGANVLTF.

This clone was seen more than once but under ten times. The chain has TRBV5-6 and TRBJ1-4; D perhaps matches TRBD1 (5 bases). Germline CDR1 and CDR2: SGHDT and YYEEEE. Trimming left V 2 bases short and J 2 bases short, with 10 bases between. The CDR3 length is 15 residues. The CDR3 here is CASSFAGRTNEKLFF. CDR3 coding DNA: TGTGCCAGCAGCTTCGCGGGGCGGACTAATGAAAAACTGTTTTTT.

This clone was seen a single time. CDR3 amino acids: CASSLGSGVTFDVLTF. In nucleotides, the CDR3 is TGTGCCAGCAGTTTAGGCAGCGGAGTTACCTTCGACGTCCTGACTTTC. This chain uses TRBV27 with TRBJ2-6, with D possibly being TRBD2 (5 bases). The CDR3 sequence is 16 residues long. The V end lost 2 bases, the J end lost 11 bases, and 19 bases lay between the germline ends. Per the germline V gene, CDR1 is MNHEY and CDR2 is SMNVEV (reference sequence).

CDR3: CASSQGTGPLYEQYF. The CDR3 DNA follows: TGCGCCAGCAGCCAAGGGACAGGGCCACTTTACGAGCAGTACTTC. The gene calls are TRBV4-1 and TRBJ2-7; 8 bases align to TRBD1. Germline assignment: CDR1 MGHRA and CDR2 YSYEKL. J gave up 4 bases and V 1 base, and 6 bases lay outside the gene matches. This CDR3 has 15 residues.

This clone was seen a handful of times. V gene TRBV7-3 combines with J gene TRBJ2-2; D gene uncertain. Germline V gives CDR1 SGHTA, CDR2 FQGTGA. V was cut by 0 bases and J by 5 bases, with 4 bases left in between. The CDR3 covers 13 residues. The CDR3 DNA sequence: TGTGCCAGCAGCTTAACGACGACCGGGGAGCTGTTTTTT. This encodes CASSLTTTGELFF.